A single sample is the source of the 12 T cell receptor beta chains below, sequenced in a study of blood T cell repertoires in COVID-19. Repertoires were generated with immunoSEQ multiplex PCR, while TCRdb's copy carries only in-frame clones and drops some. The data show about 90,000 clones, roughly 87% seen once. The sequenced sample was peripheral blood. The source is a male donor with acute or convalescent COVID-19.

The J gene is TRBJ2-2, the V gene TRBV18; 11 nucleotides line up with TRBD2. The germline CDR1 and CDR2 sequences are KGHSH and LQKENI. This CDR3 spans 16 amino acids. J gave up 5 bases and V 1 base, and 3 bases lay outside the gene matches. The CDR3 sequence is CASSPLLAGETGELFF. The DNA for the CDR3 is TGTGCCAGCTCACCACTACTAGCGGGGGAAACCGGGGAGCTGTTTTTT. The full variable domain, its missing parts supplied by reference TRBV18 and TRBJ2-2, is NAGVMQNPRHLVRRRGQEARLRCSPMKGHSHVYWYRQLPEEGLKFMVYLQKENIIDESGMPKERFSAEFPKEGPSILRIQQVVRGDSAAYFCASSPLLAGETGELFFGEGSRLTVL.

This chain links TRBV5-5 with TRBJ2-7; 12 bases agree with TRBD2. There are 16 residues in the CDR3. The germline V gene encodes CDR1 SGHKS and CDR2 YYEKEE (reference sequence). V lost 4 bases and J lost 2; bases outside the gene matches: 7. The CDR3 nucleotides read TGTGCCAGCAGCCTCCGACTAGCGGGGGCTACCTACGAGCAGTACTTC. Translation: CASSLRLAGATYEQYF.

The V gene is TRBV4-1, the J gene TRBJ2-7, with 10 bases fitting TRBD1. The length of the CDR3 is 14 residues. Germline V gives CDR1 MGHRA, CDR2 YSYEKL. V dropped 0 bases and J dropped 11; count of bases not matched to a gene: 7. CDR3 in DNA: TGCGCCAGCAGCCAAGAGGGACAGGGGACCGCGGAGTACTTC. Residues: CASSQEGQGTAEYF.

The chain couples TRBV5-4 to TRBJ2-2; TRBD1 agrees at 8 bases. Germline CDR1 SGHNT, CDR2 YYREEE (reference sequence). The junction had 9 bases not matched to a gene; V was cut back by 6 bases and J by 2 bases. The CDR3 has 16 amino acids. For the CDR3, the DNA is TGTGCCAGCAACCCGCGACAGGGGTTAAACACCGGGGAGCTGTTTTTT. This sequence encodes CASNPRQGLNTGELFF.

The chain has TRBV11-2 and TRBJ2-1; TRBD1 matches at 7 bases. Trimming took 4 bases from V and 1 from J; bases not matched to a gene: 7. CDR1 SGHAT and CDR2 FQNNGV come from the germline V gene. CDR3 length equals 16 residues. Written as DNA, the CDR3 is TGTGCCAGCAGCTCTAGCCGGACAGGTTCCTACAATGAGCAGTTCTTC. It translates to CASSSSRTGSYNEQFF. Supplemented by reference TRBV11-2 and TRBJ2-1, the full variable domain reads EAGVAQSPRYKIIEKRQSVAFWCNPISGHATLYWYQQILGQGPKLLIQFQNNGVVDDSQLPKDRFSAERLKGVDSTLKIQPAKLEDSAVYLCASSSSRTGSYNEQFFGPGTRLTVL.

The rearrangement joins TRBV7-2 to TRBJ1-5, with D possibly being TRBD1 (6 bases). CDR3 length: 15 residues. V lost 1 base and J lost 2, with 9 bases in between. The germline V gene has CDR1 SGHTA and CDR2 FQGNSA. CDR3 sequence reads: CASSLGRGGNQPQHF. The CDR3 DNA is TGTGCCAGCAGCTTAGGCAGGGGTGGCAATCAGCCCCAGCATTTT.

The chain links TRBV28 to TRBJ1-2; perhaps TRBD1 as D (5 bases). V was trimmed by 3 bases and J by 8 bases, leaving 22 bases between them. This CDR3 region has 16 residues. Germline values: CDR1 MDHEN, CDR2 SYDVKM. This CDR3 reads CASSLAGQGLSLGYTF. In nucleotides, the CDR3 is TGTGCCAGCAGTTTGGCTGGGCAGGGTCTGTCTTTGGGCTACACCTTC.

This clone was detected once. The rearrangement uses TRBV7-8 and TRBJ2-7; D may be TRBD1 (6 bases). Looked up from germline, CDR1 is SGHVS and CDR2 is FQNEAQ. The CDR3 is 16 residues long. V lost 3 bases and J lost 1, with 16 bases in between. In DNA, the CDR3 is TGTGCCAGCAGCTTGTTCCTAACGACAGGTTCCTACGAGCAGTACTTC. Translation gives CASSLFLTTGSYEQYF.

CDR3 region: CASSITGESGNTIYF. DNA of the CDR3: TGTGCCAGCAGCATTACAGGGGAGTCTGGAAACACCATATATTTT. The chain couples TRBV9 to TRBJ1-3; 7 bases match TRBD1. This CDR3 contains 15 residues. Trimming removed 4 bases from V and 1 base from J; junction bases left unmatched: 5. Germline V gene data show CDR1 as SGDLS and CDR2 as YYNGEE.

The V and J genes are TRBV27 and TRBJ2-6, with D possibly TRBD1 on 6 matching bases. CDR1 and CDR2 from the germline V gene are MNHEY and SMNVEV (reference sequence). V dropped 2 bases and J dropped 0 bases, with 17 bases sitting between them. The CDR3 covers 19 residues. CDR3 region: CASSLPSERGSSGANVLTF. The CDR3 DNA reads TGTGCCAGCAGTTTACCCTCGGAGAGGGGGTCCTCTGGGGCCAACGTCCTGACTTTC. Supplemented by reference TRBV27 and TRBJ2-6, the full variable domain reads EAQVTQNPRYLITVTGKKLTVTCSQNMNHEYMSWYRQDPGLGLRQIYYSMNVEVTDKGDVPEGYKVSRKEKRNFPLILESPSPNQTSLYFCASSLPSERGSSGANVLTFGAGSRLTVL.

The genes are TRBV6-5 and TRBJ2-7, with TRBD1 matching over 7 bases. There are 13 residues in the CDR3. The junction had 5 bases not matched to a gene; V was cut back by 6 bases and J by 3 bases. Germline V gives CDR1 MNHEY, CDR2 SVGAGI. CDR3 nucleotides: TGTGCCAGCAGGGGGACAGCTAACTACGAGCAGTACTTC. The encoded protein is CASRGTANYEQYF.

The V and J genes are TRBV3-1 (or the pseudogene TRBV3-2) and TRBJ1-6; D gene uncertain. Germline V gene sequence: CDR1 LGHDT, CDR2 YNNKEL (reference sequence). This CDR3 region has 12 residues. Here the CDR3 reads CASSPGNSPLHF. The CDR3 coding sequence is TGTGCTTCGAGCCCCGGTAATTCACCCCTCCACTTT.